These T cell receptor beta chains were read from a single sample in a study of blood T cell repertoires in COVID-19. Clones were read by immunoSEQ multiplex PCR, and TCRdb kept only the in-frame ones, dropping some. Of some 270,000 clones listed, around 86% are singletons. The sample was PBMCs or T cells enriched from blood (not recorded which). These receptors all stem from a woman aged 40 to 50 who had recovered from COVID-19. The CDR3 runs from the conserved cysteine through the conserved F or W. D genes are given only for firm matches. The listing skips clone size in some rows; elsewhere it reads once, few, many or a size class.

TRBJ1-2,once,-,TRBV7-2,TGTGCCAGCAGCTTAACCCGGGTGGATAACTATGGCTACACCTTC,CASSLTRVDNYGYTF
TRBJ1-3,-,-,TRBV30,TGTGCCTGGAGTGTAACGGGTCTCGGAAACACCATATATTTT,CAWSVTGLGNTIYF
TRBJ1-2,-,TRBD1,TRBV19,TGTGCCAGTACCCTACAGGGGGTAGGTGGCTACACCTTC,CASTLQGVGGYTF
TRBJ1-2,-,-,TRBV6-5,TGTGCCAGCAGTTACAGACAGTTGAGCTACGGCTACACCTTC,CASSYRQLSYGYTF
TRBJ2-7,-,TRBD1,TRBV19,TGTGCCAGTAGTATCGGGACAGGTGGATCCTACGAGCAGTACTTC,CASSIGTGGSYEQYF
TRBJ1-1,once,TRBD1,TRBV5-6,TGTGCCAGCAGCTTGTTGGGGACAGGGGGGACTGAAGCTTTCTTT,CASSLLGTGGTEAFF
TRBJ2-1,-,TRBD1,TRBV9,TGTGCCAGCAGCGGACAGGGTAATGAGCAGTTCTTC,CASSGQGNEQFF
TRBJ1-1,-,-,TRBV4-2,TGTGCCAGCAGCCAAGATGCGAACAGGCTGAACACTGAAGCTTTCTTT,CASSQDANRLNTEAFF
TRBJ1-5,once,TRBD1,TRBV19,TGTGCCAGTAGCCAGGGGGGCGGCCAGCCCCAGCATTTT,CASSQGGGQPQHF
TRBJ2-7,-,TRBD1,TRBV5-1,TGCGCCAGCAGCCCTTCTCCGGGACAGGGAACCTACGAGCAGTACTTC,CASSPSPGQGTYEQYF
TRBJ2-3,-,-,TRBV20-1,TGCAGTGCTAGTCCCCCAACAGATACGCAGTATTTT,CSASPPTDTQYF
TRBJ1-3,-,TRBD1,TRBV9,TGTGCCAGCAGCAGACAGGGACAGACCTCTGGAAACACCATATATTTT,CASSRQGQTSGNTIYF
TRBJ1-2,-,-,TRBV2,TGTGCCAGCAGCGGTAGGGGGATTAATAGAGGCTACACCTTC,CASSGRGINRGYTF
TRBJ2-2,-,TRBD1,TRBV9,TGTGCCAGCAGCGTATCAGGTACAGGGGGCTCCGGGGAGCTGTTTTTT,CASSVSGTGGSGELFF
TRBJ1-6,-,-,TRBV4-3,TGCGCCAGCAGCTATTCGCTTAGATGGGGCCATGATAATTCACCCCTCCACTTT,CASSYSLRWGHDNSPLHF
TRBJ1-3,-,-,TRBV3-1/TRBV3-2,TGTGCCAGCAGCCATTCCCTAGGGAGGGATTCTGGAAACACCATATATTTT,CASSHSLGRDSGNTIYF
TRBJ2-1,-,TRBD1,TRBV19,TGTGCCAGTAGTCCGGACAGGGGTCGGAATGAGCAGTTCTTC,CASSPDRGRNEQFF
TRBJ2-3,-,TRBD2,TRBV5-1,TGCGCCAGCAGTATCGGGACTAGTAAAGTGGTATATACGCAGTATTTT,CASSIGTSKVVYTQYF
TRBJ1-5,-,-,TRBV14,TGTGCCAGCAGCCAACGAGTAAATCAGCCCCAGCATTTT,CASSQRVNQPQHF
TRBJ1-1,-,-,TRBV19,TGTGCCAGTAGTATCAGGGGTGTGGACACTGAAGCTTTCTTT,CASSIRGVDTEAFF
TRBJ1-1,-,-,TRBV3-1/TRBV3-2,TGTGCCAGCAGCCAAAGCGGGGGTTTCGGCACTGAAGCTTTCTTT,CASSQSGGFGTEAFF
TRBJ2-2,-,-,TRBV7-3,TGTGCCAGCAGCGCCACTAGGAACACCGGGGAGCTGTTTTTT,CASSATRNTGELFF
TRBJ1-6,-,-,TRBV19,TGTGCCAGTAGTATTCAGGGCAATTCACCCCTCCACTTT,CASSIQGNSPLHF
TRBJ1-2,few,-,TRBV9,TGTGCCAGCAGCGTAGCCAGAACTGGCTACACCTTC,CASSVARTGYTF
TRBJ1-6,-,TRBD1,TRBV7-2,TGTGCCAGCAGCTTAGCAGGGGGCCCCTATAATTCACCCCTCCACTTT,CASSLAGGPYNSPLHF
TRBJ1-3,many,-,TRBV6-5,TGTGCCAGCAGATGGGGCCCAAACACCATATATTTT,CASRWGPNTIYF
TRBJ2-3,-,-,TRBV19,TGTGCCAGTACTGCGTTAGCCGGGAGAGGGTTGTATTTT,CASTALAGRGLYF
TRBJ2-7,-,TRBD1,TRBV5-6,TGTGCCAGCAGGCGCACAGGGGTCTTATTTAGCGAGCAGTACTTC,CASRRTGVLFSEQYF
TRBJ1-2,-,-,TRBV9,TGTGCCAGCAGCGGCCCACTGTGGGGCTACACCTTC,CASSGPLWGYTF
TRBJ2-5,-,-,TRBV3-1/TRBV3-2,TGTGCCAGCAGCCAAGATCGGGGAAGTAGAGGTGAGACCCAGTACTTC,CASSQDRGSRGETQYF
TRBJ1-2,-,TRBD1,TRBV29-1,TGCAGCGTTGAAGAACAGGGGTACGATGGCTACACCTTC,CSVEEQGYDGYTF